This T cell receptor beta chain was retrieved from a study of cytomegalovirus exposure and HLA in healthy donors. The donors, nominally healthy at sampling, likely had unrecorded immune exposures. Trimming removed 2 bases at V and 13 bases at J, with 18 bases between. From germline, CDR1 is GTSNPN and CDR2 SVGIG (reference sequence). The CDR3 totals 13 residues. Primers: 60 Vbeta forward and 13 Jbeta reverse. This table comes from immunoSEQ multiplex PCR, and its TCRdb copy is limited to in-frame clones, with some not included. In the table there are approximately 190,000 clones, over 65% of which are singletons.

The chain has TRBV30 and TRBJ2-1; D not resolved. The specimen was PBMCs. This TCR was recovered from a woman aged 45-59 years in good health and CMV-seropositive. The CDR3 bases are TGTGCCTGGAGTCGACGGCTTCAAGAGGCCCAGTTCTTC. This sequence encodes CAWSRRLQEAQFF.